This TCR beta chain was captured by sequencing in a study of T cells after yellow fever vaccination. TCRdb ran MiXCR on the 5' RACE reads and lists one entry per CDR3 protein. The table includes hundreds of thousands of distinct CDR3 sequences, approximately 12% detected once. The CDR3 loop spans 16 amino acids. The V end was cut by 0 bases, the J end by 9 bases, with 15 bases between. Germline lookup yields CDR1 LGHNA and CDR2 YSLEER. Sequences were derived from CD4+ T cells sorted from PBMCs, sampled 15 days after the yellow fever booster vaccination. The source is a man between 18 and 29 years old who received the YFV17D yellow fever vaccine. The chain uses TRBV4-3 and TRBJ1-6; TRBD1 might be the D (5 bases). The CDR3 DNA is TGCGCCAGCAGCCAAGAACGTATAGGGGCGGGTTCACCCCTCCACTTT. Residues: CASSQERIGAGSPLHF.